This T cell receptor beta chain emerged from a study of graft-versus-host responses after intestinal transplantation. For the study at large: Recipients had transplants, and these were multivisceral, liver-intestinal, or isolated intestinal.

The CDR3 sequence is 17 residues long. J was trimmed by 10 bases and V by 2 bases; bases with no gene match: 10. The germline V gene encodes CDR1 SGHRS and CDR2 YFSETQ. Sequenced by immunoSEQ multiplex PCR; TCRdb stores in-frame clones only, minus some. Of roughly 97,000 clones in the sample, approximately 90% are singletons; the top ten hold about 16%. This clonotype was obtained from a human patient who received an intestinal transplant, so some T cells may come from the graft donor. The source material was PBMCs, sampled approximately 470 days after intestinal transplant. The chain is built from TRBV5-1 and TRBJ2-1, with 15 bases that match TRBD2. The DNA for the CDR3 is TGCGCCAGCAGCTTAGGACTAGCGGGGGGGCAGGCGGAGGAGCAGTTCTTC. This translates into CASSLGLAGGQAEEQFF. The full variable domain, in which reference TRBV5-1 and TRBJ2-1 provide the parts outside the CDR3, is KAGVTQTPRYLIKTRGQQVTLSCSPISGHRSVSWYQQTPGQGLQFLFEYFSETQRNKGNFPGRFSGRQFSNSRSEMNVSTLELGDSALYLCASSLGLAGGQAEEQFFGPGTRLTVL.